The clone carrying this T cell receptor (beta chain) was seen ten or more times. Its antigen is still unknown. The record originates from a study of T cells in Graves' hyperthyroidism and ophthalmopathy. Study conclusions and caveats: The blood repertoire included most of the expanded thyroid clonotypes above 0.001.

Trimming left V 8 bases short and J 0 bases short, with 10 bases between. The CDR3 has 13 residues. The germline CDR1 and CDR2 sequences are MDHEN and SYDVKM. Patients were excluded because of uncontrolled infection, other autoimmune disease, pregnancy or lactation. Diagnoses were established using clinical symptoms, serum thyroxine and TRAb, thyroid ultrasound and orbital computed tomography. The investigators amplified TCR beta CDR3 regions from RNA transcripts. The primer set for the first-round RT-PCR of the TCR CDR3 was HTBI. TCRdb reprocessed the multiplex PCR reads with MiXCR, giving one entry per CDR3 protein. The sample lists 310,000 or so distinct CDR3 sequences, around 15% seen once, with about 51% in the top ten.

The chain carries TRBV28 and TRBJ1-1, with D tentatively TRBD1 (5 bases). Sequences were obtained from blood. The sequence derives from a woman aged 55-75 years with Graves' ophthalmopathy. DNA of the CDR3: TGTGCCAGCTGGGGACTGCTGAACACTGAAGCTTTCTTT. Residues: CASWGLLNTEAFF.